The 2 T cell receptor beta chains in this list originate from one sample, sequenced in a study of technical replicates of blood from a handful of donors. TCRdb's table, derived via immunoSEQ multiplex PCR, lists solely in-frame clones and lacks some. Here the sample spans 80,000 or so clones, under 97% being singletons. The specimen sequenced was T cells isolated from PBMCs. The receptors stem from a human donor in good health.

The rearrangement joins TRBV19 to TRBJ1-4; unclear D gene. Trimming took 3 bases from V and 4 from J, leaving 9 bases between them. Germline V gene sequence: CDR1 LNHDA, CDR2 SQIVND (reference sequence). The CDR3 runs to 14 residues. CDR3 bases: TGTGCCAGTAGTATGTGGCAGGATAATGAAAAACTGTTTTTT. Amino acids: CASSMWQDNEKLFF.

V is TRBV9 and J is TRBJ2-2, with TRBD2 matching 8 bases. Germline loops: CDR1 SGDLS, CDR2 YYNGEE. The CDR3 is 16 amino acids. V dropped 3 bases and J dropped 4; count of bases not matched to a gene: 8. CDR3 residues: CASSAGTSDSTGELFF. The CDR3 DNA sequence: TGTGCCAGCAGCGCAGGGACTAGTGATAGCACCGGGGAGCTGTTTTTT.